This T cell receptor (beta chain) was sequenced during a study of identifying expanded T cells in peripheral blood. General study findings and limits: Across healthy donors, higher total template counts meant significantly greater approximately 2-week count variance.

Points on this clone: Its antigen is still unknown.

V lost 0 bases and J lost 11, with 14 bases in between. Germline CDR1 reads MGHRA; CDR2 reads YSYEKL. The CDR3 is 15 amino acids. The data were produced by immunoSEQ multiplex PCR, yet TCRdb's version contains in-frame clones alone and is incomplete. The sample has under 95,000 clones, around nine tenths seen once. No infections or other immune events were documented during collection. The chain carries TRBV4-1 and TRBJ1-6; D call uncertain. Sequencing was carried out using blood. This receptor was obtained from a person aged 18-70 years in good health. CDR3 nucleotides: TGCGCCAGCAGCCAAGATCCGGGATTGAACCCACCCCTCCACTTT. Protein sequence: CASSQDPGLNPPLHF.